This T cell receptor (beta chain) is from a study of blood T cells in healthy people across ages. PCR was performed a second time for about 7 to 12 cycles using a sample-barcoded 5' primer and a J-beta primer mix. TCRdb processed the 5' RACE reads anew with MiXCR; each CDR3 protein has one entry. The sample includes almost 1 million distinct CDR3 sequences, roughly 51% of them seen just once. Germline CDR1 and CDR2: SEHNR and FQNEAQ (reference sequence). V was shortened by 2 bases and J by 6 bases, with 13 bases between the two germline ends. The CDR3 is 14 residues long. The TCR originated in a woman aged 55-69 years in good health. The chain joins TRBV7-9 to TRBJ1-2; D is unclear. The sequenced material came from blood. For the CDR3, the DNA is TGTGCCAGCAGCTTATCTGGGCCATACGATGGCTACACCTTC. Its translation is CASSLSGPYDGYTF.